One sample yielded the 11 T cell receptor beta chains listed below, sequenced in a study of blood T cell repertoires in COVID-19. Profiling relied on immunoSEQ multiplex PCR, and the TCRdb table lists in-frame clones only, not all of them. Of tens of thousands of clones listed, roughly 80% are singletons. The sequenced material came from peripheral blood. These TCRs come from a human donor in a cohort sampled during active COVID-19.

The chain joins TRBV18 to TRBJ2-7; no clear D. There are 12 residues in the CDR3. Germline V gives CDR1 KGHSH, CDR2 LQKENI. V was trimmed by 3 bases and J by 0 bases, leaving 3 bases between them. The CDR3 loop reads CASSPSSYEQYF. The CDR3 nucleotides are TGTGCCAGCTCACCGAGCTCCTACGAGCAGTACTTC.

The chain links TRBV18 to TRBJ2-7, with TRBD1 as a possible D gene (9 bases). The germline V gene has CDR1 KGHSH and CDR2 LQKENI. The V and J ends lost 3 bases and 0 bases respectively, with 18 bases between them. The CDR3 is made up of 17 amino acids. CDR3 amino acids: CASSPTGGLGGSYEQYF. DNA of the CDR3: TGTGCCAGCTCACCGACAGGGGGACTAGGGGGCTCCTACGAGCAGTACTTC.

The chain's CDR3 is CASSEGLGYYNEQFF. The CDR3 region has the DNA TGTGCCAGCAGTGAAGGACTCGGCTACTACAATGAGCAGTTCTTC. The chain is built from TRBV6-1 and TRBJ2-1, with D unclear. Trimming pared 1 base from V and 3 bases from J, leaving 10 bases between. The CDR3 length is 15 residues. Germline CDR1 reads MNHNS; CDR2 reads SASEGT.

The chain is built from TRBV9 and TRBJ2-3; D gene unclear. In germline, CDR1 is SGDLS, CDR2 YYNGEE. CDR3 length equals 13 residues. The V gene lost 4 bases and the J gene lost 8 bases, with 14 bases spanning the gap. This CDR3 is CASSTTPHGTQYF. CDR3 coding DNA: TGTGCCAGCAGCACGACACCCCATGGTACGCAGTATTTT.

The chain uses TRBV19 and TRBJ1-2; D is unresolved. CDR3 length: 13 residues. Trimming took 0 bases from V and 4 from J, leaving 6 bases between them. From germline, CDR1 is LNHDA and CDR2 SQIVND (reference sequence). The CDR3: CASSIDRGYGYTF. The DNA for the CDR3 is TGTGCCAGTAGTATAGATCGGGGCTATGGCTACACCTTC.

This chain links TRBV11-2 with TRBJ2-7; D perhaps matches TRBD1 (5 bases). Deletions cut 3 bases from V and 5 bases from J, with 11 bases between. The CDR3 spans 13 residues. The V gene's germline CDR1 is SGHAT and CDR2 FQNNGV. As DNA, the CDR3 is TGTGCCAGCAGCTTGGGCAGGGTAAACGAGCAGTACTTC. Its protein is CASSLGRVNEQYF.

The sample holds one count of this clone. The V call is TRBV29-1, the J call TRBJ2-5; tentative D call: TRBD2 (5 bases). Germline CDR1 and CDR2: SQVTM and ANQGSEA. Trimming took off 2 bases at V and 1 base at J, with 14 bases between the two ends. The length of the CDR3 is 15 residues. CDR3 in DNA: TGCAGCGTTGAACTGCGGGCTCGACTCCAAGAGACCCAGTACTTC. Protein: CSVELRARLQETQYF. The whole variable domain, filled in from reference TRBV29-1 and TRBJ2-5, reads SAVISQKPSRDICQRGTSLTIQCQVDSQVTMMFWYRQQPGQSLTLIATANQGSEATYESGFVIDKFPISRPNLTFSTLTVSNMSPEDSSIYLCSVELRARLQETQYFGPGTRLLVL.

This chain uses TRBV6-5 with TRBJ2-3, with a tentative D call TRBD1 (5 bases). Trimming took 8 bases from V and 2 from J, leaving 8 bases between them. The CDR3 has 12 amino acids. Germline V lookup: CDR1 MNHEY, CDR2 SVGAGI. This CDR3 reads CASRRDTDTQYF. The CDR3 DNA is TGTGCCAGCCGCAGGGACACAGATACGCAGTATTTT.

The chain's CDR3 is CASSRTGVGYEQYF. Written as DNA, the CDR3 is TGCGCCAGCAGTCGAACAGGGGTAGGCTACGAGCAGTACTTC. The chain uses TRBV5-1 and TRBJ2-7; 7 nucleotides align to TRBD1. Per germline, CDR1 SGHRS and CDR2 YFSETQ. Losses at the gene ends were 5 bases for V and 3 bases for J; bases not matched to a gene: 8. The CDR3 is made up of 14 amino acids.

This chain links TRBV3-1 (or the pseudogene TRBV3-2) with TRBJ2-7; unclear D gene. Trimming pared 1 base from V and 0 bases from J, leaving 19 bases between. Looked up from germline, CDR1 is LGHDT and CDR2 is YNNKEL (reference sequence). CDR3 length equals 18 residues. CDR3 DNA: TGTGCCAGCAGCCAAGGACCGGCGGTGCTGGAGAGCTCCTACGAGCAGTACTTC. This translates into CASSQGPAVLESSYEQYF.

The DNA for the CDR3 is TGTGCCAGGGGACTAGCGGGAGGGCCAGGGGAGACCCAGTACTTC. Translating it yields CARGLAGGPGETQYF. The chain uses TRBV6-5 and TRBJ2-5, with TRBD2 identical over 16 bases. The CDR3 spans 15 residues. Looked up from germline, CDR1 is MNHEY and CDR2 is SVGAGI. Trimming cost V 9 bases and J 5 bases; bases outside gene matches: 6.